This is a list of T cell receptor beta chains from one sample in a study of blood T cell repertoires in COVID-19. The data were produced by immunoSEQ multiplex PCR, yet TCRdb's version contains in-frame clones alone and is incomplete. There are 60,000 or so clones in the sample; roughly nine tenths occur only once, and 10% lies in the top ten. Source material: peripheral blood. The receptor set was obtained from a human donor with acute or convalescent COVID-19. The donor label of this sample is uncertain. Both conserved end residues are part of each CDR3. The D gene is left open where the match is weak. A clone size is listed for some rows: how often the clone was seen (once, few, many), or a class if it is expanded.

abundance	d_gene	v_gene	j_gene	CDR3nt	CDR3aa
-	TRBD1	TRBV27	TRBJ2-3	TGTGCCAGCAGTTTAGGAACAGGGGTAGATACGCAGTATTTT	CASSLGTGVDTQYF
-	-	TRBV5-4	TRBJ1-1	TGTGCCAGCAGCTTGGACCCAGTGGGCCTGAACACTGAAGCTTTCTTT	CASSLDPVGLNTEAFF
-	TRBD1	TRBV5-8	TRBJ2-1	TGTGCCAGCAGCCCTCGGACAGGGATCAATGAGCAGTTCTTC	CASSPRTGINEQFF
-	-	TRBV5-6	TRBJ2-5	TGTGCCAGCAGCTTTTCCGGGGGACGGTTGCAAGAGACCCAGTACTTC	CASSFSGGRLQETQYF
-	-	TRBV3-1/TRBV3-2	TRBJ1-4	TGTGCCAGCAGCCCGGGCGGGGGTGAAAAACTGTTTTTT	CASSPGGGEKLFF
-	TRBD2	TRBV6-6	TRBJ2-2	TGTGCCAGCACCTCCTGGGAGGGCCTCACCGGGGAGCTGTTTTTT	CASTSWEGLTGELFF
-	TRBD1	TRBV5-1	TRBJ1-1	TGCGCCAGCAGCCGGAGGACAGGGAACACTGAAGCTTTCTTT	CASSRRTGNTEAFF
-	-	TRBV11-2	TRBJ2-1	TGTGCCAGCAGCTTTAGCTCCTACAATGAGCAGTTCTTC	CASSFSSYNEQFF
-	TRBD1	TRBV19	TRBJ1-3	TGTGCCACCGGGACAGGGACGTTCTTCTCTGGAAACACCATATATTTT	CATGTGTFFSGNTIYF
-	-	TRBV19	TRBJ1-2	TGTGCCAGTACCCCAACCGGACAGTCTTCTAACTATGGCTACACCTTC	CASTPTGQSSNYGYTF
-	TRBD2	TRBV20-1	TRBJ2-7	TGCAGTGCTAGTAGTAGGGGAGGGACTAGCGGGATCTACGAGCAGTACTTC	CSASSRGGTSGIYEQYF
-	TRBD2	TRBV11-1	TRBJ2-3	TGTGCCAGCAGTAAACTAGCGGGAGAGGCAGATACGCAGTATTTT	CASSKLAGEADTQYF
-	TRBD1	TRBV24-1	TRBJ2-7	TGTGCCACCAGTGATCCGGGGACAGGTTTTGGTTACGAGCAGTACTTC	CATSDPGTGFGYEQYF
-	TRBD2	TRBV11-1	TRBJ2-4	TGTGCCAGCAGCAGGGCGGGGGGTGACAAAAACATTCAGTACTTC	CASSRAGGDKNIQYF
-	TRBD1	TRBV29-1	TRBJ1-2	TGCAGCGTTGGTCGACAGGGGGCGTACTATGGCTACACCTTC	CSVGRQGAYYGYTF
once	TRBD2	TRBV9	TRBJ2-5	TGTGCCAGCAGCACAGGCACTAGCGGGAGAGAGACCCAGTACTTC	CASSTGTSGRETQYF
-	-	TRBV7-3	TRBJ2-3	TGTGCCAGCAGTCTTCTCGGAGATACGCAGTATTTT	CASSLLGDTQYF
-	TRBD1	TRBV19	TRBJ2-1	TGTGCCAGTACCACTCGGGACAGGGGGCCCTACAATGAGCAGTTCTTC	CASTTRDRGPYNEQFF
-	-	TRBV21-1	TRBJ2-6	TGTGCCAGCAGCAGACACAGGGTTTTTGGGGCCAACGTCCTGACTTTC	CASSRHRVFGANVLTF
-	-	TRBV2	TRBJ1-1	TGTGCCAGCGACCGAGAGCGCACTGAAGCTTTCTTT	CASDRERTEAFF
-	TRBD2	TRBV7-2	TRBJ2-1	TGTGCCAGCAGCTTCAGGGGGACTAGCTCGTATGAGCAGTTCTTC	CASSFRGTSSYEQFF
few	TRBD1	TRBV7-8	TRBJ2-7	TGTGCCAGCAGCTTAGTTTCCTGGGACAGTACCTCCTACGAGCAGTACTTC	CASSLVSWDSTSYEQYF
-	-	TRBV2	TRBJ1-2	TGTGCCAGCAGTGAGGTGAGGACAGTTTATGGCTACACCTTC	CASSEVRTVYGYTF
-	-	TRBV19	TRBJ1-2	TGTGCCAGTAGTATAGCTAGGACAACCTTTAACTATGGCTACACCTTC	CASSIARTTFNYGYTF
-	TRBD1	TRBV28	TRBJ2-7	TGTGCCAGCAGACCTTCAGGACAGGGGCAGTACGAGCAGTACTTC	CASRPSGQGQYEQYF
few	TRBD1	TRBV19	TRBJ2-7	TGTGCCAGTAGTGCGACAGGGCCCTACGAGCAGTACTTC	CASSATGPYEQYF
-	TRBD1	TRBV28	TRBJ1-1	TGTGCCAGCAGTCGAATATTGACAGGGTCCACGAACACTGAAGCTTTCTTT	CASSRILTGSTNTEAFF
-	TRBD2	TRBV2	TRBJ2-7	TGTGCCAGCAGACTAGGACTAGCGGGAGTTGAGCAGTACTTC	CASRLGLAGVEQYF
few	TRBD1	TRBV19	TRBJ1-4	TGTGCCAGTACCCAATCGACAGGGACTAATGAAAAACTGTTTTTT	CASTQSTGTNEKLFF
once	-	TRBV7-3	TRBJ2-1	TGTGCCAGCAGCAGAAGCGGCTCCTACAATGAGCAGTTCTTC	CASSRSGSYNEQFF
-	-	TRBV7-2	TRBJ1-5	TGTGCCAGCAGCCCCCAGGGGAATCAGCCCCAGCATTTT	CASSPQGNQPQHF
-	-	TRBV5-1	TRBJ2-6	TGCGCCAGCAGCCCAGGGGATTCTGGGGCCAACGTCCTGACTTTC	CASSPGDSGANVLTF
-	TRBD1	TRBV3-1/TRBV3-2	TRBJ1-4	TGTGCCAGCAGCCCCCGGACAGGAGTTAATGAAAAACTGTTTTTT	CASSPRTGVNEKLFF
once	TRBD2	TRBV7-8	TRBJ2-3	TGTGCCAGCAGCCGGACTAGCGGGGGGCACCCTAGCAGCACAGATACGCAGTATTTT	CASSRTSGGHPSSTDTQYF
-	TRBD2	TRBV3-1/TRBV3-2	TRBJ2-4	TGTGCCAGCAGCCGCGGGACTAGCGGGAGCCAACTAGCCAAAAACATTCAGTACTTC	CASSRGTSGSQLAKNIQYF
-	-	TRBV24-1	TRBJ2-1	TGTGCCACCAGTGACACCACACCCAATGAGCAGTTCTTC	CATSDTTPNEQFF
-	TRBD1	TRBV12-3/TRBV12-4	TRBJ1-4	TGTGCCACCTCCGTCCAGGGGGGTGAAAAACTGTTTTTT	CATSVQGGEKLFF
-	TRBD1	TRBV18	TRBJ1-3	TGTGCCAGCTCACCTGACGGACAGGGGGCGGCATCTGGAAACACCATATATTTT	CASSPDGQGAASGNTIYF
-	TRBD2	TRBV19	TRBJ2-2	TGTGCCAGTAGTTTGGAAGGCGGGAGGGCCGGCACCGGGGAGCTGTTTTTT	CASSLEGGRAGTGELFF
medium-sized	TRBD2	TRBV3-1/TRBV3-2	TRBJ2-1	TGTGCCAGCAGCCAAGCTCCAGCGGGAGAGATGTACAATGAGCAGTTCTTC	CASSQAPAGEMYNEQFF
-	TRBD2	TRBV27	TRBJ2-1	TGTGCCAGCAGATCTCGGGGGGGGACCGCGCAGTTCTTC	CASRSRGGTAQFF
-	-	TRBV7-9	TRBJ2-3	TGTGCCAGCAGCTTAGGGGACTTGGGGGCAGATACGCAGTATTTT	CASSLGDLGADTQYF
-	TRBD1	TRBV3-1/TRBV3-2	TRBJ1-6	TGTGCCAGCAGCCAAAGGACAGGGGTTTTAGATTCACCCCTCCACTTT	CASSQRTGVLDSPLHF
-	-	TRBV5-1	TRBJ1-6	TGCGCCAGCAGCCTGCAGGGGTACTATAATTCACCCCTCCACTTT	CASSLQGYYNSPLHF
-	TRBD2	TRBV5-1	TRBJ2-3	TGCGCCAGCTCGGCATGGACTAGCGGGGGGTCTAGCACAGATACGCAGTATTTT	CASSAWTSGGSSTDTQYF
-	-	TRBV13	TRBJ1-6	TGTGCCAGCAGCTTAGTAAATTCACCCCTCCACTTT	CASSLVNSPLHF
-	-	TRBV5-4	TRBJ1-2	TGTGCCAGCAGCTTACGGGACTATGGCTACACCTTC	CASSLRDYGYTF
-	-	TRBV11-2	TRBJ2-5	TGTGCCAGCAGCCGGGACATCCAAGAGACCCAGTACTTC	CASSRDIQETQYF